The next 21 T cell receptor beta chains were all read from a single sample in a study of blood T cell repertoires in COVID-19. Produced via immunoSEQ multiplex PCR; TCRdb's table is partial and in-frame only. This table holds 250,000 to 350,000 clones, about nine tenths found once. The sequencing input was peripheral blood. The receptors here all came from a woman in her twenties or thirties with COVID-19, enrolled during active disease.

This chain links TRBV19 with TRBJ2-6, with D hard to call. Germline assignment: CDR1 LNHDA and CDR2 SQIVND (reference sequence). This CDR3 comprises 15 residues. Between the trimmed V and J ends, which lost 5 bases and 0 bases, there was a span of 8 bases. DNA for the CDR3: TGTGCCAGTAGTGTCCAATTCTCTGGGGCCAACGTCCTGACTTTC. Protein sequence: CASSVQFSGANVLTF.

In regard to this clone: One junction end disagrees with the germline gene, perhaps due to a read error. This rearrangement joins TRBV6-2 or TRBV6-3 to TRBJ1-2, with D possibly being TRBD1 (6 bases). Germline values: CDR1 MNHEY, CDR2 SVGEGT. The CDR3 has 15 residues. CDR3 region: CASSYSPDSNYGYTF. In nucleotides, the CDR3 is TGTGCTAGCAGTTACTCTCCGGACAGCAACTATGGCTACACCTTC.

The rearrangement uses TRBV12-3 or TRBV12-4 and TRBJ2-7; D is perhaps TRBD1 (5 bases). V lost 6 bases and J lost 3, with 9 bases in between. This CDR3 has 12 residues. CDR3: CASSPQGYEQYF. In nucleotides, the CDR3 is TGTGCCAGCAGCCCCCAGGGCTACGAGCAGTACTTC.

The rearrangement uses TRBV2 and TRBJ1-5, with D tentatively TRBD1 (6 bases). Germline V gives CDR1 SNHLY, CDR2 FYNNEI. The V gene lost 6 bases and the J gene lost 5 bases, with 14 bases spanning the gap. The CDR3 covers 14 residues. CDR3 coding DNA: TGTGCCAGCAGCGGAACAGGGTTGTATCAGCCCCAGCATTTT. Encoded protein: CASSGTGLYQPQHF.

In its sample, this clone was seen a few times. The J gene is TRBJ2-7, the V gene TRBV5-1; the match to TRBD2 covers 10 bases. CDR3 size: 15 residues. The trim removed 4 bases at V and 1 base at J, leaving 5 bases unmatched. Germline V gene lookup returns CDR1 SGHRS and CDR2 YFSETQ. CDR3 residues: CASSTSGMVSYEQYF. CDR3 nucleotide sequence: TGCGCCAGCAGCACTAGCGGGATGGTGTCCTACGAGCAGTACTTC. Variable domain in full (rest from reference TRBV5-1 and TRBJ2-7): KAGVTQTPRYLIKTRGQQVTLSCSPISGHRSVSWYQQTPGQGLQFLFEYFSETQRNKGNFPGRFSGRQFSNSRSEMNVSTLELGDSALYLCASSTSGMVSYEQYFGPGTRLTVT.

Written as DNA, the CDR3 is TGTGCCAGCAGCTTGGGTACAGGGGGAGGTGGCTACACCTTC. Its protein product is CASSLGTGGGGYTF. This chain uses TRBV5-4 with TRBJ1-2, with 8 bases matching TRBD1. J lost 7 bases, V lost 0 bases, and 5 bases had no gene match. In germline, CDR1 is SGHNT, CDR2 YYREEE (reference sequence). The CDR3 spans 14 residues.

The V call is TRBV4-2, the J call TRBJ2-7, with unresolved D. Trimming cost V 1 base and J 6 bases, with 10 bases left between them. The germline V gene has CDR1 LGHNA and CDR2 YNFKEQ. The CDR3 has 13 amino acids. CDR3 amino acids: CASSQVSRSEQYF. The DNA for the CDR3 is TGTGCCAGCAGCCAAGTATCCCGTTCCGAGCAGTACTTC.

As DNA, the CDR3 is TGTGCCTGGAGTGTACTCCGTGAAGCTTTCTTT. Translation gives CAWSVLREAFF. V usage is TRBV30 and J usage is TRBJ1-1; D is uncertain. CDR3 size: 11 residues. Germline values: CDR1 GTSNPN, CDR2 SVGIG (reference sequence). Trimming took 0 bases from V and 7 from J, leaving 6 bases between them.

The chain combines TRBV6-6 with TRBJ1-3; possible D gene TRBD1, 6 bases. From germline, CDR1 is MNHNY and CDR2 SVGAGI (reference sequence). CDR3 size: 15 residues. Trimming removed 0 bases at V and 2 bases at J, with 8 bases between. CDR3 in DNA: TGTGCCAGCAGTTACTCTGGGGGCCCTGGAAACACCATATATTTT. This encodes CASSYSGGPGNTIYF.

This sequence joins TRBV2 and TRBJ1-3, with 8 bases identical to TRBD1. Trimming removed 3 bases from V and 0 bases from J; junction bases left unmatched: 4. The length of the CDR3 is 16 residues. Germline V gene sequence: CDR1 SNHLY, CDR2 FYNNEI. CDR3 sequence (DNA): TGTGCCAGCAGTGAGACAGGGGAGGACTCTGGAAACACCATATATTTT. Amino acids: CASSETGEDSGNTIYF.

The rearrangement uses TRBV6-1 and TRBJ2-7; 7 bases fit TRBD1. Germline CDR1 MNHNS, CDR2 SASEGT. The CDR3 runs 10 residues. Germline trimming cut 10 bases from V and 11 bases from J; bases unmatched to any gene: 8. For the CDR3, the DNA is TGTGCCACCGGAGACAGGGTCAAGTACTTC. Amino acid sequence: CATGDRVKYF.

The J gene is TRBJ2-7, the V gene TRBV27; tentative D call: TRBD1 (7 bases). CDR3 length: 16 residues. V was shortened by 6 bases and J by 3 bases, with 21 bases between the two germline ends. Germline loops: CDR1 MNHEY, CDR2 SMNVEV (reference sequence). The CDR3 reads CASRLGAGRGVYEQYF. The CDR3 bases are TGTGCCAGCAGGCTTGGGGCAGGCAGGGGGGTCTACGAGCAGTACTTC.

This chain uses TRBV5-4 with TRBJ1-5; tentatively, D is TRBD1 (5 bases). The CDR3 totals 14 residues. V lost 1 base to trimming and J lost 7 bases, with 12 bases between them. Germline V lookup: CDR1 SGHNT, CDR2 YYREEE (reference sequence). The CDR3 reads CASSLYGGGQPQHF. CDR3 DNA: TGTGCCAGCAGCTTGTACGGGGGTGGGCAGCCCCAGCATTTT.

The chain recombines TRBV9 with TRBJ1-6; 10 bases line up with TRBD1. J lost 7 bases, V lost 3 bases, and 4 bases had no gene match. CDR1 is SGDLS, CDR2 YYNGEE, per germline. The CDR3 runs to 15 residues. The CDR3 here is CASSGQGAQNSPLHF. The CDR3 nucleotides are TGTGCCAGCAGCGGACAGGGGGCTCAGAATTCACCCCTCCACTTT.

The V call is TRBV3-1 (or the pseudogene TRBV3-2), the J call TRBJ2-1, with 7 bases fitting TRBD1. V lost 3 bases to trimming and J lost 2 bases; unmatched junction nucleotides: 4. Germline CDR1 reads LGHDT; CDR2 reads YNNKEL (reference sequence). This CDR3 spans 15 amino acids. CDR3 DNA: TGTGCCAGCAGCCACAGGGGGAACGCCTACAATGAGCAGTTCTTC. It specifies CASSHRGNAYNEQFF.

This rearrangement joins TRBV7-9 to TRBJ2-3, with TRBD2 matching over 9 bases. The J segment lost 7 bases and the V segment lost 1 base, leaving 12 bases of the junction unmatched. The CDR3 covers 17 residues. CDR1 and CDR2 (germline): SEHNR, FQNEAQ (reference sequence). The chain's CDR3 is CASSLDLSSGAPHTQYF. CDR3 DNA sequence: TGTGCCAGCAGCTTAGACCTATCTAGCGGGGCCCCTCATACGCAGTATTTT.

Worth noting for this clone: The same CDR3 arises from other DNA sequences in this sample as well. The chain links TRBV4-1 to TRBJ2-7; D might be TRBD1 (6 bases). This CDR3 comprises 13 residues. The ends were cut back, 3 bases at V and 4 bases at J, with 10 bases in the middle. From germline, CDR1 is MGHRA and CDR2 YSYEKL. CDR3 bases: TGCGCCAGCAGCCAGGCTCAGGGGTACGAGCAGTACTTC. It encodes CASSQAQGYEQYF.

The gene calls are TRBV15 and TRBJ2-7; a possible D gene is TRBD2 (6 bases). Looked up from germline, CDR1 is LNHNV and CDR2 is YYDKDF (reference sequence). This CDR3 has 13 amino acids. V lost 8 bases and J lost 5, with 16 bases in between. The CDR3 region has the DNA TGTGCCACCCGACGGTCGGGGGAAAACGAGCAGTACTTC. Protein sequence: CATRRSGENEQYF.

CDR3 in DNA: TGTGCCAGCAGCGTAGTTGGGACAGGACCCCCCCAGCAGTACTTC. It is translated as CASSVVGTGPPQQYF. The V call is TRBV9, the J call TRBJ2-7; 8 bases fit TRBD1. The CDR3 runs to 15 residues. Germline V lookup: CDR1 SGDLS, CDR2 YYNGEE. Trimming at V came to 0 bases and at J to 8 bases, leaving 10 bases not matched to a gene.

The V gene is TRBV30, the J gene TRBJ1-1; D possibly corresponds to TRBD1 (6 bases). V was pared by 1 base and J by 3 bases, with 30 bases between. The length of the CDR3 is 20 residues. Germline loops: CDR1 GTSNPN, CDR2 SVGIG (reference sequence). In nucleotides, the CDR3 is TGTGCCTGGAGTGAGCAACTCGCGGGGGCGAAACCTGGAGAGGACACTGAAGCTTTCTTT. It yields the protein CAWSEQLAGAKPGEDTEAFF.

The J gene is TRBJ1-5, the V gene TRBV7-9; TRBD1 matches 8 bases. Germline lookup yields CDR1 SEHNR and CDR2 FQNEAQ (reference sequence). The V segment lost 5 bases and the J segment 2 bases; nucleotides outside the gene matches: 5. This CDR3 spans 15 amino acids. The CDR3 coding sequence is TGTGCCAGCAGCCACGGACAGGGCGGCAATCAGCCCCAGCATTTT. It encodes CASSHGQGGNQPQHF.